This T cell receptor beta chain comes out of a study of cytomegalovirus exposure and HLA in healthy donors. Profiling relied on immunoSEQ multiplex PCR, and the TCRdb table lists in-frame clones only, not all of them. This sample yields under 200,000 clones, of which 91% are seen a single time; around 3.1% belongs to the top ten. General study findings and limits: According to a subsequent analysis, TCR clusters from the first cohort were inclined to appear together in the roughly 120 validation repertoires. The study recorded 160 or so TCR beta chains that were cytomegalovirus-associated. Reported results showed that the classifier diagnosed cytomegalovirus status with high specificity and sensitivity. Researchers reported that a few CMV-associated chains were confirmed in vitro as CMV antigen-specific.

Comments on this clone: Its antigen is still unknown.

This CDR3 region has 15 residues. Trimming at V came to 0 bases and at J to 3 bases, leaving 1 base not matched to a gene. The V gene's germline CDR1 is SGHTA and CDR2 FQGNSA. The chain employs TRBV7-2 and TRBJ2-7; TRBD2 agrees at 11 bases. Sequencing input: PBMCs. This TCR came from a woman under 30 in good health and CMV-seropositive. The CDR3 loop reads CASSLAGLADYEQYF. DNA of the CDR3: TGTGCCAGCAGCTTAGCGGGACTAGCGGACTACGAGCAGTACTTC.